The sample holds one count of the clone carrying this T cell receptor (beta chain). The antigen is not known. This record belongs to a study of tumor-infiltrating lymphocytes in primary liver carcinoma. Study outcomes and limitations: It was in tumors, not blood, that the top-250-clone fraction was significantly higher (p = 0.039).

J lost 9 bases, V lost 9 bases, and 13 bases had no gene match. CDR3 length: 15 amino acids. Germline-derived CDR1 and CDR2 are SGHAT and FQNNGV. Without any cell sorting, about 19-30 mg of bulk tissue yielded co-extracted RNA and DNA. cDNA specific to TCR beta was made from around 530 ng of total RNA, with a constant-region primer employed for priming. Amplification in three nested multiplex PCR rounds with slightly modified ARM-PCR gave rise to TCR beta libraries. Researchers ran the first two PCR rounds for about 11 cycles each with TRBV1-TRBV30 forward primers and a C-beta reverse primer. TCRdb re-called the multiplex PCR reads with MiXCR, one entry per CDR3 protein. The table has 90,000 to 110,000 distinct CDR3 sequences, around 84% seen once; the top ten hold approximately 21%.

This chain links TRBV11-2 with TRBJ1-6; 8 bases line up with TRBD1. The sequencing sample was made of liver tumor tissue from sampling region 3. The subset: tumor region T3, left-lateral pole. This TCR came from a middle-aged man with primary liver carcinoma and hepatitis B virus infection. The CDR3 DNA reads TGTGCCAGTAGCCACGAGGACAGGGCCTGTTCACCCCTCCACTTT. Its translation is CASSHEDRACSPLHF.